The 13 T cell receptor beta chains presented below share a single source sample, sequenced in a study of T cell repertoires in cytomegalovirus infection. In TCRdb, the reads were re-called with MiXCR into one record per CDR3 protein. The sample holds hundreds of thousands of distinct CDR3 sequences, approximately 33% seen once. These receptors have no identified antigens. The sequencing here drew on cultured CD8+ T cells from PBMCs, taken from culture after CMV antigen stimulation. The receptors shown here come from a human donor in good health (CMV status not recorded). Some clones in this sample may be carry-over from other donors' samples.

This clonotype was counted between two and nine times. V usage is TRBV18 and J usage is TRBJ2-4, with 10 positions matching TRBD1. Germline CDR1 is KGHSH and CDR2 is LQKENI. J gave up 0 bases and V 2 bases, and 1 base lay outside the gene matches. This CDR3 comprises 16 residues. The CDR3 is CASSPGTGEAKNIQYF. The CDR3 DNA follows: TGTGCCAGCTCACCAGGGACAGGGGAAGCCAAAAACATTCAGTACTTC.

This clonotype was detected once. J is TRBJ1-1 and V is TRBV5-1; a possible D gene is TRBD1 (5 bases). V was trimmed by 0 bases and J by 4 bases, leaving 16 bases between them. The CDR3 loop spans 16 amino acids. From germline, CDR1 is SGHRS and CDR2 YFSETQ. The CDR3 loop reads CASSLGPQGTATEAFF. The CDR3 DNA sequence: TGCGCCAGCAGCTTGGGGCCCCAGGGTACGGCCACTGAAGCTTTCTTT.

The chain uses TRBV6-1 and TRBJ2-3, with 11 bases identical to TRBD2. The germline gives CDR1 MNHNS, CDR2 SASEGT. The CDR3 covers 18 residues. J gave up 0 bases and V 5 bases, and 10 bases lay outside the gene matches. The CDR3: CASSYRLAGTSSTDTQYF. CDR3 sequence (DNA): TGTGCCAGCAGTTACCGACTAGCGGGGACGTCTAGCACAGATACGCAGTATTTT.

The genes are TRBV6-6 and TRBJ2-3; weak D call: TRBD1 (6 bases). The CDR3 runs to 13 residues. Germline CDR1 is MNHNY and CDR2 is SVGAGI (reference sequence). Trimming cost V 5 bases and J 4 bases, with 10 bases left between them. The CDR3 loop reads CASSPRQADTQYF. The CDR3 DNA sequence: TGTGCCAGCAGTCCCCGACAGGCAGATACGCAGTATTTT.

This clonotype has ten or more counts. As DNA, the CDR3 is TGTGCCAGCAGCTTACCACAGGGGCAGCCCCAGCATTTT. Translated, it gives CASSLPQGQPQHF. The J gene is TRBJ1-5, the V gene TRBV7-9; 7 nucleotides line up with TRBD1. V dropped 2 bases and J dropped 7; count of bases not matched to a gene: 2. The CDR3 length is 13 residues. Germline V CDR1 and CDR2: SEHNR, FQNEAQ (reference sequence). The variable domain in full, with the rest retrieved from reference TRBV7-9 and TRBJ1-5, is DTGVSQNPRHKITKRGQNVTFRCDPISEHNRLYWYRQTLGQGPEFLTYFQNEAQLEKSRLLSDRFSAERPKGSFSTLEIQRTEQGDSAMYLCASSLPQGQPQHFGDGTRLSIL.

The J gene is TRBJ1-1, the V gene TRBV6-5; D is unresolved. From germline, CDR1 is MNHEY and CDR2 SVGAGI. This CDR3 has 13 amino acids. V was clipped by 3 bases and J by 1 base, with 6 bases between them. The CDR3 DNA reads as TGTGCCAGCAGTTATCGGTGGAACACTGAAGCTTTCTTT. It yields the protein CASSYRWNTEAFF.

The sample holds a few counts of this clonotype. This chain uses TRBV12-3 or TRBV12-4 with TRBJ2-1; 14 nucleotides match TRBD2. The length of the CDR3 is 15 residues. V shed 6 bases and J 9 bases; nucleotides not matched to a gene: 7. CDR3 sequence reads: CASRRLAGGPSEQFF. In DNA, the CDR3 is TGTGCCAGCAGGCGACTAGCGGGGGGGCCAAGTGAGCAGTTCTTC.

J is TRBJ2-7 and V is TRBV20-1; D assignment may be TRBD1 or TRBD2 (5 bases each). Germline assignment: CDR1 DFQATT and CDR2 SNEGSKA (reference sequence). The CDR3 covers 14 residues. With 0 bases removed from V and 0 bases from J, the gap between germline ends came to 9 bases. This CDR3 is CSARDVGTSYEQYF. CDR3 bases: TGCAGTGCTAGAGATGTAGGGACCTCCTACGAGCAGTACTTC.

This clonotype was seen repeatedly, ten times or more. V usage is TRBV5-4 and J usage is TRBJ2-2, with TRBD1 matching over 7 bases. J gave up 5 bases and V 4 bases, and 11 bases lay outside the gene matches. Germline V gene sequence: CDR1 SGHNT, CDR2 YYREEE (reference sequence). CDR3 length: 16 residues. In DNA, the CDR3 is TGTGCCAGCAGCGGAGCCACAGGGGTTCGGACCGGGGAGCTGTTTTTT. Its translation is CASSGATGVRTGELFF.

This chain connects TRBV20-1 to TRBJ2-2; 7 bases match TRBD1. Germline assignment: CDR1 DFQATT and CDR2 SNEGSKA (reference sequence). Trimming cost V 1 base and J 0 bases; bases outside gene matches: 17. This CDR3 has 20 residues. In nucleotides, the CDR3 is TGCAGTGCTAGAGGGATTACAGGGGTAATGATTTGGGCGAACACCGGGGAGCTGTTTTTT. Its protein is CSARGITGVMIWANTGELFF.

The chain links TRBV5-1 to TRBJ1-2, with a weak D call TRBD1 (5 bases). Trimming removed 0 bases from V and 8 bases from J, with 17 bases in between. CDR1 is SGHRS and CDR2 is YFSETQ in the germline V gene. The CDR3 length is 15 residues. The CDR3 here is CASSLGAGAVLGYTF. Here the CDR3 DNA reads TGCGCCAGCAGCTTGGGGGCTGGGGCCGTGCTGGGCTACACCTTC.

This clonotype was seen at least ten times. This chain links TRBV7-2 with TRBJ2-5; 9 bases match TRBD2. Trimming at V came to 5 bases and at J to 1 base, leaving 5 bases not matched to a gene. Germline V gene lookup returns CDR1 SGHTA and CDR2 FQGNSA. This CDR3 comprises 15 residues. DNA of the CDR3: TGTGCCAGCAGCCTCCGACTAGCGGTCCAAGAGACCCAGTACTTC. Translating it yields CASSLRLAVQETQYF. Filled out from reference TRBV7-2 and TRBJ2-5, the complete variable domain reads GAGVSQSPSNKVTEKGKDVELRCDPISGHTALYWYRQSLGQGLEFLIYFQGNSAPDKSGLPSDRFSAERTGGSVSTLTIQRTQQEDSAVYLCASSLRLAVQETQYFGPGTRLLVL.

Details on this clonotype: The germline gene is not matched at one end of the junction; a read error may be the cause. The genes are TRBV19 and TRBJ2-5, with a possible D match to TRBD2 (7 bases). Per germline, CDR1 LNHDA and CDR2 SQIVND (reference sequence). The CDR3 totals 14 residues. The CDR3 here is CASSATGGWETQHF. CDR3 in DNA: TGTGCCAGTAGCGCAACGGGGGGCTGGGAGACCCAGCACTTC.